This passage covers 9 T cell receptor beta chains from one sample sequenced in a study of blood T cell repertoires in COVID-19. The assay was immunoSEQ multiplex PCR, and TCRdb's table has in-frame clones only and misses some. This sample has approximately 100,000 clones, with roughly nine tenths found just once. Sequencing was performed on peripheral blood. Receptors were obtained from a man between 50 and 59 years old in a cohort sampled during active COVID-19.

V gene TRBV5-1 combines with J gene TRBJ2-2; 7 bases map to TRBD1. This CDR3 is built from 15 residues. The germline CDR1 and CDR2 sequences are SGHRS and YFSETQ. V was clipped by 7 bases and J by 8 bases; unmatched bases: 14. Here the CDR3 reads CASEPGTANLGELFF. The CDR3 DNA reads TGCGCCAGCGAACCCGGGACAGCCAATTTGGGGGAGCTGTTTTTT.

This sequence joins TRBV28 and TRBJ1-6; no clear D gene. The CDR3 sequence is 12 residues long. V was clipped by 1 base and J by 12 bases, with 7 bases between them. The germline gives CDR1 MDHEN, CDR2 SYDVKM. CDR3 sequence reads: CASSLSAIPLHF. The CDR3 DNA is TGTGCCAGCAGTTTATCTGCTATACCCCTCCACTTT.

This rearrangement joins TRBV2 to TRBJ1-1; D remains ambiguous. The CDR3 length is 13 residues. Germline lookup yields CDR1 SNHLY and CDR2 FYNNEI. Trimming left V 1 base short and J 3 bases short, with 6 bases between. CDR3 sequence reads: CASSEGRYTEAFF. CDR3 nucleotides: TGTGCCAGCAGTGAAGGGAGGTACACTGAAGCTTTCTTT.

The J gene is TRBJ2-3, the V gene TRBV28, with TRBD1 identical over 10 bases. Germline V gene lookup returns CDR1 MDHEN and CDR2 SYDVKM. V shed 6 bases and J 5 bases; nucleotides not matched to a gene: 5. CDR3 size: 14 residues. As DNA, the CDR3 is TGTGCCAGCAGCGGGACAGGGGTGATAGATACGCAGTATTTT. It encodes CASSGTGVIDTQYF. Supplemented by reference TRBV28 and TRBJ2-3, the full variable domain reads DVKVTQSSRYLVKRTGEKVFLECVQDMDHENMFWYRQDPGLGLRLIYFSYDVKMKEKGDIPEGYSVSREKKERFSLILESASTNQTSMYLCASSGTGVIDTQYFGPGTRLTVL.

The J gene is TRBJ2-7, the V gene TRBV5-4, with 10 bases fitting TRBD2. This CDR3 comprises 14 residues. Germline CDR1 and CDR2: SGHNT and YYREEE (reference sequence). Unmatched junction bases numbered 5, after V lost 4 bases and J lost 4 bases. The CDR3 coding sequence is TGTGCCAGCAGCCCAGCGGGGGGGCTATACGAGCAGTACTTC. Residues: CASSPAGGLYEQYF.

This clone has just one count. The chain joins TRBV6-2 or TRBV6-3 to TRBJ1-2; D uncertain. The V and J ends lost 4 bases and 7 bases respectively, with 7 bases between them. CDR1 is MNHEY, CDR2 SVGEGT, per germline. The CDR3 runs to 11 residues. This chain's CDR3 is CASSSGFGYTF. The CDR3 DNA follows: TGTGCCAGCAGTTCGGGGTTTGGCTACACCTTC.

The CDR3 DNA is TGTGCCAGTAGTACTAGCGGGGGGGCAGATACGCAGTATTTT. Translating gives CASSTSGGADTQYF. The chain combines TRBV19 with TRBJ2-3; 12 positions match TRBD2. V dropped 4 bases and J dropped 4; count of bases not matched to a gene: 0. The CDR3 is 14 residues long. From germline, CDR1 is LNHDA and CDR2 SQIVND (reference sequence). Complete variable domain (other parts from reference TRBV19 and TRBJ2-3): DGGITQSPKYLFRKEGQNVTLSCEQNLNHDAMYWYRQDPGQGLRLIYYSQIVNDFQKGDIAEGYSVSREKKESFPLTVTSAQKNPTAFYLCASSTSGGADTQYFGPGTRLTVL.

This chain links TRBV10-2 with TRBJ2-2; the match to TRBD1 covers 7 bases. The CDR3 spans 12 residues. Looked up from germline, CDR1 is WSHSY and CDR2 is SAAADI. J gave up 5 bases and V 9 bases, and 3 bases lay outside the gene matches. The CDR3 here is CASRQGTGELFF. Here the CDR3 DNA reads TGCGCCAGTAGACAGGGAACCGGGGAGCTGTTTTTT.

The CDR3 DNA reads TGTGCCAGCAGACTAGACAGGGTGAACACTGAAGCTTTCTTT. Encoded protein: CASRLDRVNTEAFF. The chain joins TRBV6-5 to TRBJ1-1, with 7 bases that match TRBD1. CDR3 length equals 14 residues. Germline V gene lookup returns CDR1 MNHEY and CDR2 SVGAGI. Trimming removed 6 bases from V and 0 bases from J; junction bases left unmatched: 4.